This TCR beta chain originates from a study of blood T cell repertoires in COVID-19. For the study at large: T cells, B-cell-depleted T cells, or PBMCs supplied cDNA or gDNA.

One Seattle source followed patients from active infection through their disease course. In the original analysis: Using reference gene primer amplification, nucleated cell counts were estimated. The method was immunoSEQ multiplex PCR; TCRdb's version includes in-frame clones alone and lacks a portion of them. The V and J calls and the clone size are those of that table, but D and trimming were determined from the DNA. The sample holds hundreds of thousands of clones, roughly 79% seen once. The sample was peripheral blood. The TCR sequence derives from a woman at least 80 years old with COVID-19, enrolled during active disease.

CDR3 region: CASGLVSWSGGNEQFF. DNA for the CDR3: TGTGCTAGTGGTTTGGTGTCTTGGTCGGGGGGAAATGAGCAGTTCTTC. The chain is built from TRBV12-5 and TRBJ2-1, with TRBD2 matching 7 bases. The CDR3 spans 16 residues. Germline V gives CDR1 LGHNT, CDR2 FRNRAP. V gave up 0 bases and J gave up 7 bases; unmatched junction bases: 9.